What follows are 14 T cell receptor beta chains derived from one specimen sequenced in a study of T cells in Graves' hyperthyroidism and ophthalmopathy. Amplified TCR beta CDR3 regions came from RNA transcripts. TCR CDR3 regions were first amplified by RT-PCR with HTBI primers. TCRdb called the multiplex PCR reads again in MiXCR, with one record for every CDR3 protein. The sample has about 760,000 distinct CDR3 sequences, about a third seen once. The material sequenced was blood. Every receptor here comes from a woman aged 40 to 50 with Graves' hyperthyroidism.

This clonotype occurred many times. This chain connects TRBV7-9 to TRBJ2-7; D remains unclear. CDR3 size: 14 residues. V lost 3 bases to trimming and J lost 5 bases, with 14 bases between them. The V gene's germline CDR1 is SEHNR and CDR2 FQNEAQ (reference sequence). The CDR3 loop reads CASSFSPRPHEQYF. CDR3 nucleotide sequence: TGTGCCAGCAGCTTCTCCCCCCGGCCCCACGAGCAGTACTTC.

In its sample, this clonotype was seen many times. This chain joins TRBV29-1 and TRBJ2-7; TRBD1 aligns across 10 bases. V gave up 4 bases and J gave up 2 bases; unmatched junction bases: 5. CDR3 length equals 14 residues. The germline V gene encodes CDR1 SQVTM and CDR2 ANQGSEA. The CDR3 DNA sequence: TGCAGCGTTGTGAGGGACAGGGGCACCTACGAGCAGTACTTC. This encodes CSVVRDRGTYEQYF.

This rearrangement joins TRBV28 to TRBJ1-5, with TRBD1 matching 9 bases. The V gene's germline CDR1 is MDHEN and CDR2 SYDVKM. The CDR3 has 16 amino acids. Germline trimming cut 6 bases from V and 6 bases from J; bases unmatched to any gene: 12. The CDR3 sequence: CASRVRPGQGVQPQHF. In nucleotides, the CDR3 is TGTGCCAGCAGGGTTAGACCGGGACAGGGTGTTCAGCCCCAGCATTTT.

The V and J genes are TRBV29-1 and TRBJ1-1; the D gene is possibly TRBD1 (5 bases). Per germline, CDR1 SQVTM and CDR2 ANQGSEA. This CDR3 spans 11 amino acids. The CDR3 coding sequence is TGCAGTTATGGGGCGTGGGGTGAAGCTTTCTTT. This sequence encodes CSYGAWGEAFF.

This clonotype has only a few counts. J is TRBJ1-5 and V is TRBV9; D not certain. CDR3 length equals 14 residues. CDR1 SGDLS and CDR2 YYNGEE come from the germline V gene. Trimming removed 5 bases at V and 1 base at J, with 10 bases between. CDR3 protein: CASSFVESNQPQHF. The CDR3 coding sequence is TGTGCCAGCAGTTTTGTGGAGAGCAATCAGCCCCAGCATTTT.

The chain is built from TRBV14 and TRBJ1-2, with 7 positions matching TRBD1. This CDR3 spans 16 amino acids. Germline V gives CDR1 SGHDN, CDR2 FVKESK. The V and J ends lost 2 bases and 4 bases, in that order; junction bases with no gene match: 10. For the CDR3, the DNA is TGTGCCAGCAGCCAACTCGGACAGGAACAAATCTATGGCTACACCTTC. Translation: CASSQLGQEQIYGYTF.

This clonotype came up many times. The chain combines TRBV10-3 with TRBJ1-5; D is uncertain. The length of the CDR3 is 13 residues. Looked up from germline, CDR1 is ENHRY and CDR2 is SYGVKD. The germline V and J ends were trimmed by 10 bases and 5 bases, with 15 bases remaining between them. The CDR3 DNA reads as TGTGCCACCTCCGGGCCGCCGGATCAGCCCCAGCATTTT. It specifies CATSGPPDQPQHF.

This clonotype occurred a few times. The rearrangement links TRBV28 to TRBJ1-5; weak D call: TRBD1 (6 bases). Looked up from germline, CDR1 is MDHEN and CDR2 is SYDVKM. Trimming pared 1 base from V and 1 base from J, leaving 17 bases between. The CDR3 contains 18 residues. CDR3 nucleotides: TGTGCCAGCAGTTTATCGACAGGAGTCAAGATAAGCAATCAGCCCCAGCATTTT. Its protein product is CASSLSTGVKISNQPQHF. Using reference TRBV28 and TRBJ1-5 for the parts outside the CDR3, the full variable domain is DVKVTQSSRYLVKRTGEKVFLECVQDMDHENMFWYRQDPGLGLRLIYFSYDVKMKEKGDIPEGYSVSREKKERFSLILESASTNQTSMYLCASSLSTGVKISNQPQHFGDGTRLSIL.

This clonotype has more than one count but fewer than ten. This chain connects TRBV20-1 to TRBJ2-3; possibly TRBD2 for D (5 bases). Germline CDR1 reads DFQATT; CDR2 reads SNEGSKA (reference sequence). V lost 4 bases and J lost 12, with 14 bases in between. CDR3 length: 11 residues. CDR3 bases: TGCAGTGCTAACGAGGGCGGAACACAGTATTTT. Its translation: CSANEGGTQYF.

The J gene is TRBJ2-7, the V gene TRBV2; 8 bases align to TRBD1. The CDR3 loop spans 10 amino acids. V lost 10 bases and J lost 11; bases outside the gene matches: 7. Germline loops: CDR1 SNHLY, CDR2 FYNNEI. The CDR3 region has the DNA TGTGCCACAGGGACAGGAGAGGAGTACTTC. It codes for CATGTGEEYF.

CDR3 nucleotide sequence: TGTGCCAGCAATCTGGGGGAGTCGGAGACCCAGTACTTC. This codes for CASNLGESETQYF. The chain links TRBV9 to TRBJ2-5; D assignment may be TRBD1 or TRBD2 (5 bases each). CDR1 is SGDLS, CDR2 YYNGEE, per germline. The CDR3 is 13 residues long. V dropped 6 bases and J dropped 5 bases, with 14 bases sitting between them.

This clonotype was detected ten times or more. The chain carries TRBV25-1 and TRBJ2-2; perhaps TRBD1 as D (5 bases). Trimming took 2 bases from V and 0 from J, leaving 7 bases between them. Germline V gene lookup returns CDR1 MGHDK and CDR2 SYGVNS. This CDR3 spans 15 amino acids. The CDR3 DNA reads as TGTGCCAGCAGTGAAAGACAGACGAACACCGGGGAGCTGTTTTTT. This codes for CASSERQTNTGELFF.

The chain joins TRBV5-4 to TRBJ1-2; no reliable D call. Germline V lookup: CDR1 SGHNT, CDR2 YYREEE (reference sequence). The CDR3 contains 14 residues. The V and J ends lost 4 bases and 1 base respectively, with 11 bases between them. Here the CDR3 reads CASSESGLNYGYTF. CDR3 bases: TGTGCCAGCAGCGAATCGGGCCTTAACTATGGCTACACCTTC.

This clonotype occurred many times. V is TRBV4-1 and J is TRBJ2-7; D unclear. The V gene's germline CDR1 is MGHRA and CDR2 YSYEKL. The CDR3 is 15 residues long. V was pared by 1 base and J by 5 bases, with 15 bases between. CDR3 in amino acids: CASSQVGQSFNEQYF. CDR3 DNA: TGCGCCAGCAGCCAAGTGGGTCAATCTTTCAACGAGCAGTACTTC.